The 21 T cell receptor beta chains below all came from one sample that was sequenced in a study of blood T cell repertoires in COVID-19. Using immunoSEQ multiplex PCR, the repertoire was profiled, and TCRdb retains in-frame clones only, with some absent. The sample has approximately 78,000 clones, about 89% seen once. Material for sequencing was peripheral blood. These receptors were collected from a man between 45 and 60 years old with COVID-19, enrolled during active disease.

This rearrangement joins TRBV7-9 to TRBJ2-1, with a tentative D call TRBD2 (5 bases). CDR1 and CDR2 from the germline V gene are SEHNR and FQNEAQ (reference sequence). The CDR3 totals 13 residues. The ends were cut back, 7 bases at V and 8 bases at J, with 15 bases in the middle. The CDR3 loop reads CASTPKWGDEQFF. The CDR3, as DNA: TGTGCCAGCACCCCCAAATGGGGAGATGAGCAGTTCTTC.

This CDR3 reads CASSVGPSGRANEQFF. The CDR3 DNA sequence: TGTGCCAGCAGCGTAGGTCCTAGCGGGAGGGCAAATGAGCAGTTCTTC. The chain is built from TRBV9 and TRBJ2-1; TRBD2 aligns across 12 bases. V gave up 0 bases and J gave up 7 bases; unmatched junction bases: 5. The CDR3 covers 16 residues. Germline CDR1 is SGDLS and CDR2 is YYNGEE.

The chain uses TRBV9 and TRBJ1-1; D unclear. V was shortened by 0 bases and J by 5 bases, with 8 bases between the two germline ends. CDR1 and CDR2 from the germline V gene are SGDLS and YYNGEE. The CDR3 spans 13 residues. This CDR3 reads CASSVGQGTEAFF. CDR3 sequence (DNA): TGTGCCAGCAGCGTAGGACAAGGTACTGAAGCTTTCTTT.

The gene calls are TRBV10-3 and TRBJ2-3, with D perhaps TRBD2 (6 bases). The CDR3 contains 14 residues. Germline-derived CDR1 and CDR2 are ENHRY and SYGVKD. Trimming took 4 bases from V and 9 from J, leaving 17 bases between them. CDR3 nucleotides: TGTGCCATCAGTGGTGAAGGGACTCGAGGGACGCAGTATTTT. Its translation: CAISGEGTRGTQYF.

This CDR3 reads CASSEFGANYGYTF. Written as DNA, the CDR3 is TGTGCCAGCAGTGAGTTCGGGGCTAACTATGGCTACACCTTC. This chain links TRBV25-1 with TRBJ1-2; D gene ambiguous. Germline assignment: CDR1 MGHDK and CDR2 SYGVNS. The CDR3 has 14 amino acids. Between the trimmed V and J ends, which lost 3 bases and 0 bases, there was a span of 8 bases.

The gene calls are TRBV7-8 and TRBJ2-7, with TRBD1 matching 8 bases. Looked up from germline, CDR1 is SGHVS and CDR2 is FQNEAQ. The CDR3 length is 16 residues. V dropped 0 bases and J dropped 5; count of bases not matched to a gene: 9. The DNA of the CDR3 is TGTGCCAGCAGCTTAGCGTTGGGGCAGGGGGCACACGAGCAGTACTTC. This encodes CASSLALGQGAHEQYF.

V usage is TRBV7-3 and J usage is TRBJ2-1, with 9 bases aligning to TRBD2. With 5 bases clipped from V and 9 bases from J, the junction kept 5 bases outside the gene matches. Germline assignment: CDR1 SGHTA and CDR2 FQGTGA. The length of the CDR3 is 13 residues. The CDR3 sequence is CASSMGLASEQFF. The CDR3 nucleotides are TGTGCCAGCAGCATGGGACTAGCAAGTGAGCAGTTCTTC.

The chain is built from TRBV5-1 and TRBJ2-6; the match to TRBD1 covers 9 bases. Looked up from germline, CDR1 is SGHRS and CDR2 is YFSETQ. The CDR3 extends over 15 amino acids. V trimming: 5 bases; J trimming: 4 bases; junction bases outside the gene matches: 4. The CDR3 nucleotides are TGCGCCAGCAGTACAGGGGGCTCAGGGGCCAACGTCCTGACTTTC. This encodes CASSTGGSGANVLTF.

The chain combines TRBV20-1 with TRBJ1-1; D not resolved. The CDR3 has 13 residues. Trimming took 6 bases from V and 3 from J, leaving 14 bases between them. CDR1 and CDR2 from the germline V gene are DFQATT and SNEGSKA (reference sequence). The CDR3 here is CSASGPWHTEAFF. The CDR3 bases are TGCAGTGCGAGTGGCCCATGGCACACTGAAGCTTTCTTT.

This chain uses TRBV7-9 with TRBJ2-1; 7 nucleotides match TRBD1. Losses at the gene ends were 2 bases for V and 5 bases for J; bases not matched to a gene: 12. CDR3 length: 17 amino acids. CDR1 and CDR2 (germline): SEHNR, FQNEAQ (reference sequence). CDR3 coding DNA: TGTGCCAGCAGCTTAAAAACAGGGGTCCCCCCTAACAATGAGCAGTTCTTC. It translates to CASSLKTGVPPNNEQFF.

The chain is built from TRBV18 and TRBJ2-7; 8 nucleotides line up with TRBD1. Germline V gene sequence: CDR1 KGHSH, CDR2 LQKENI. J was trimmed by 3 bases and V by 6 bases; bases with no gene match: 10. The CDR3 runs to 15 residues. The CDR3 bases are TGTGCCAGCTCCCCCGGGACAGGAACGAACTACGAGCAGTACTTC. Translation: CASSPGTGTNYEQYF.

This clone was observed a single time. J is TRBJ2-3 and V is TRBV10-3; 7 positions agree with TRBD2. The V gene end was trimmed by 2 bases and the J gene end by 4 bases; junction bases not matched to a gene: 6. The CDR3 length is 15 residues. Per germline, CDR1 ENHRY and CDR2 SYGVKD. The CDR3 here is CAISESGVGPDTQYF. The CDR3 coding sequence is TGTGCCATCAGTGAGAGCGGGGTTGGCCCAGATACGCAGTATTTT.

This clone was picked up a small number of times. The chain has TRBV4-1 and TRBJ2-1; tentative D call: TRBD1 (6 bases). V was pared by 5 bases and J by 7 bases, with 12 bases between. From germline, CDR1 is MGHRA and CDR2 YSYEKL. This CDR3 comprises 13 residues. CDR3 in DNA: TGCGCCAGCAGCAGGACAGTGGGGAATGAGCAGTTCTTC. This sequence encodes CASSRTVGNEQFF.

This clone appeared once. V usage is TRBV4-3 and J usage is TRBJ1-5; 9 positions match TRBD1. Germline V gives CDR1 LGHNA, CDR2 YSLEER. Germline trimming cut 0 bases from V and 7 bases from J; bases unmatched to any gene: 10. There are 17 residues in the CDR3. The CDR3 bases are TGCGCCAGCAGCCAAGAGGTAGTGGGACAGGGATCGCAGCCCCAGCATTTT. Amino acid sequence: CASSQEVVGQGSQPQHF.

This chain uses TRBV7-9 with TRBJ2-5; D not resolved. Germline V lookup: CDR1 SEHNR, CDR2 FQNEAQ (reference sequence). The germline V and J ends were trimmed by 1 base and 0 bases, with 9 bases remaining between them. The CDR3 extends over 15 amino acids. CDR3 DNA sequence: TGTGCCAGCAGCTTAGGATCGAGCGACCAAGAGACCCAGTACTTC. This encodes CASSLGSSDQETQYF.

V usage is TRBV6-1 and J usage is TRBJ2-5; 9 bases agree with TRBD2. In germline, CDR1 is MNHNS, CDR2 SASEGT. The CDR3 covers 17 residues. With V trimmed by 3 bases and J by 1 base, 9 bases remained unmatched. CDR3 in amino acids: CASSDGGSGSGQETQYF. The CDR3 nucleotides read TGTGCCAGCAGTGATGGGGGTAGCGGGAGTGGCCAAGAGACCCAGTACTTC.

The CDR3 DNA reads as TGTGCCAGTAGTATCCCCGGGGAGAATAACGGGGAGCTGTTTTTT. This gives the protein CASSIPGENNGELFF. The V call is TRBV19, the J call TRBJ2-2; tentatively, D is TRBD2 (5 bases). V was shortened by 3 bases and J by 7 bases, with 15 bases between the two germline ends. Looked up from germline, CDR1 is LNHDA and CDR2 is SQIVND (reference sequence). The CDR3 extends over 15 amino acids.

The rearrangement joins TRBV5-4 to TRBJ2-3; 12 nucleotides align to TRBD1. J gave up 4 bases and V 7 bases, and 7 bases lay outside the gene matches. The CDR3 extends over 15 amino acids. Germline CDR1 is SGHNT and CDR2 is YYREEE (reference sequence). The CDR3 sequence: CASGVGQGAADTQYF. The CDR3 DNA reads as TGTGCCAGCGGAGTGGGACAGGGGGCCGCAGATACGCAGTATTTT.

The sample holds a few counts of this clone. Other nucleotide sequences from this sample produce the same CDR3. CDR3 in DNA: TGTGCCAGCAGTGGTCCAGGAGGAGAGACCCAGTACTTC. The encoded protein is CASSGPGGETQYF. The genes are TRBV2 and TRBJ2-5, with D maybe TRBD2 (5 bases). This CDR3 is 13 amino acids long. V lost 4 bases, J lost 4 bases, and 10 bases lay in between. The V gene's germline CDR1 is SNHLY and CDR2 FYNNEI. The complete variable domain, with remaining parts taken from reference TRBV2 and TRBJ2-5, reads EPEVTQTPSHQVTQMGQEVILRCVPISNHLYFYWYRQILGQKVEFLVSFYNNEISEKSEIFDDQFSVERPDGSNFTLKIRSTKLEDSAMYFCASSGPGGETQYFGPGTRLLVL.

V usage is TRBV15 and J usage is TRBJ2-7; 10 bases align to TRBD2. The J segment lost 0 bases and the V segment lost 2 bases, leaving 4 bases of the junction unmatched. CDR3 length equals 16 residues. The germline gives CDR1 LNHNV, CDR2 YYDKDF (reference sequence). CDR3 protein: CATSRPGLAASYEQYF. The CDR3 nucleotides read TGTGCCACCAGCAGACCCGGACTAGCGGCCTCCTACGAGCAGTACTTC.

This clone was counted once. The CDR3, as DNA: TGTGCCAGTAGTTTGTCCACGAGCACCGGGGAGCTGTTTTTT. This translates into CASSLSTSTGELFF. V usage is TRBV19 and J usage is TRBJ2-2, with D unclear. From germline, CDR1 is LNHDA and CDR2 SQIVND (reference sequence). V lost 5 bases and J 4 bases, leaving 11 bases between the germline ends. The CDR3 is made up of 14 amino acids.